The T cell receptor beta chain described here comes from a study of T cells in Graves' hyperthyroidism and ophthalmopathy (dated by TCRdb to the late 2010s). General notes on the study: Peripheral blood samples were taken at the time of initial diagnosis, prior to any treatment. To identify distinguishing TCR V-J signatures, a discovery cohort of some 99 patients was used, comprising 43 with Graves' ophthalmopathy and around 57 with stable Graves' hyperthyroidism. Whether ophthalmopathy could be predicted prospectively was tested in an independent validation cohort made up of under 20 hyperthyroidism patients plus 17 patients who later progressed to ophthalmopathy. The roughly 100 discovery patients were divided at random into training and test sets in a 7:3 ratio. In addition, the study compared T-cell repertoires in thyroid tissue and in blood from six Graves' hyperthyroidism patients. Once sampling was done, hyperthyroidism patients were given methimazole at a starting dose of 30 mg daily, whereas ophthalmopathy patients were given high-dose intravenous methylprednisolone. The paper reports TCR Vbeta CDR3 sequencing of some 140 peripheral blood samples: under 45 ophthalmopathy, around 80 hyperthyroidism and around 17 progressor patients. Overall study outcomes, separate from this receptor: Ophthalmopathy was separated from stable hyperthyroidism by a 13 V-J signature model, with around 90% sensitivity and approximately 81% specificity obtained in cross-validation and 80%/75% obtained in testing. In validation, the model predicted progression to ophthalmopathy a median of about 5.9 months before onset, with roughly 70% sensitivity and nearly 75% specificity. Most expanded thyroid clonotypes (frequency above 0.001) were also detected in blood, a finding suggesting that blood repertoires may reflect thyroid immune responses. No statistical method was used to set the sample size in advance, and investigators knew the group allocation.

Stable Graves' hyperthyroidism was defined as the absence of progression to ophthalmopathy over 18 months of follow-up. Hyperthyroidism patients were aged 18 to 65 years and newly diagnosed, with disease duration of less than 2 months. Exclusion was applied to patients with uncontrolled infections, other autoimmune diseases, pregnancy or lactation. Diagnoses were based on clinical symptoms, serum thyroxine and TRAb, thyroid ultrasound and orbital computed tomography. Ficoll-Paque density gradient centrifugation was used to isolate PBMCs from 10 ml of fresh peripheral blood. Total RNA was extracted using Trizol reagent, and RNA quality was assessed on an Agilent 2100 Bioanalyzer. The trim is 3 bases for V and 6 bases for J, with a gap of 20 bases between the germline ends. The germline V gene (reference sequence) supplies CDR1 GTSNPN and CDR2 SVGIG. From the cysteine up to the phenylalanine, the CDR3 has a length of 15 residues. Left in the record is the CDR3 DNA by itself, 45 bases read in frame from the first base.

The TCR beta CDR3 regions were amplified from RNA transcripts. For the first round of RT-PCR on the TCR CDR3, the HTBI primer set was used together with the Qiagen OneStep RT-PCR kit. Libraries were constructed in a second round of multiplex PCR, after which size selection and purification were performed. The libraries were sequenced on an Illumina HiSeq2000 using paired-end 100 bp reads. As for how the authors treated the data: Raw data were processed with SOAPnuke, discarding reads with adapters, uncalled bases, mean Phred below 15, or no exact constant-primer or identifier match. High-quality paired reads were merged with COPE v1.2.5, and unique nucleotide sequences were defined as clonotypes. MiTCR v1.1 was used to align the clonotypes against IMGT TRBV, TRBD and TRBJ reference segments. Only V-J combinations with frequency above 0.0001, covering 99% to 99.2% of repertoires, were analysed. A TCS score was defined as the ratio of F50 (clonal expansion) to E x V (chaos), with BLOSUM62-based TCRdist applied between CDR3 peptides within each V-J. Welch's t-statistics and random forest reduced fewer than 550 V-J features to roughly 13, which were used in a naive Bayes classifier (R e1071). TCRdb reprocessed the public reads (quality trimming at Q25 with fastp, clone calling with MiXCR) and kept in-frame beta chains. Duplicate CDR3 protein sequences are folded into a single record with the most common DNA and genes. TCRdb assigned the V and J calls; the authors' analysis was not used. The sample has more than 350,000 distinct CDR3 sequences on record, about 16% of them singletons. Of the sample, around a third falls within the top ten clones.

Notes on this clonotype: This clone's antigen is unknown. Base qualities are missing; no much larger clone stands one base away.

Material: blood. The receptor was isolated from a woman aged 25-40 years with Graves' hyperthyroidism. The chain links TRBV30 with TRBJ1-1; the D gene is perhaps TRBD1, from 6 matching bases. CDR3 reads: CAWRARWGPNPEAFF. In nucleotide form, the sequence is TGTGCCTGGAGGGCGAGATGGGGGCCTAACCCTGAAGCTTTCTTT.